These 25 T cell receptor beta chains came from one sample sequenced in a study of shared clonotypes between healthy human individuals. Libraries were prepared by immunoSEQ multiplex PCR; TCRdb keeps only in-frame clonotypes and omits some of them. The sample includes under 2,500,000 clones, roughly 95% of them seen just once. The specimen sequenced was naive CD4+ T cells sorted from blood. As to subset: CD45RA+ positively selected. These receptors were collected from a young man in good health.

The rearrangement uses TRBV19 and TRBJ2-3, with D perhaps TRBD2 (5 bases). This CDR3 has 14 amino acids. Trimming stripped 3 bases from V and 3 bases from J, with 10 bases between. Per the germline V gene, CDR1 is LNHDA and CDR2 is SQIVND (reference sequence). Written as DNA, the CDR3 is TGTGCCAGTAGTATCTCCCCGGGGACAGATACGCAGTATTTT. Its translation is CASSISPGTDTQYF.

This clone was detected a few times. The chain joins TRBV2 to TRBJ2-6, with D uncertain. The V end lost 7 bases, the J end lost 2 bases, and 9 bases lay between the germline ends. CDR1 SNHLY and CDR2 FYNNEI come from the germline V gene. The CDR3 spans 14 residues. The CDR3 reads CASNQRTGANVLTF. CDR3 bases: TGTGCCAGCAATCAACGCACTGGGGCCAACGTCCTGACTTTC.

This chain connects TRBV5-4 to TRBJ2-2, with 11 positions matching TRBD2. From germline, CDR1 is SGHNT and CDR2 YYREEE (reference sequence). This CDR3 has 16 residues. Trimming at V came to 5 bases and at J to 2 bases, leaving 5 bases not matched to a gene. CDR3 region: CASRAGTSGNTGELFF. The CDR3 DNA reads TGTGCCAGCAGGGCCGGGACTAGCGGAAACACCGGGGAGCTGTTTTTT.

The V and J genes are TRBV30 and TRBJ1-2; 9 bases fit TRBD1. J was trimmed by 5 bases and V by 4 bases; bases with no gene match: 8. Looked up from germline, CDR1 is GTSNPN and CDR2 is SVGIG (reference sequence). The CDR3 runs to 14 residues. This chain's CDR3 is CAWTGTGRPYGYTF. The CDR3 nucleotides read TGTGCCTGGACCGGGACAGGGCGGCCTTATGGCTACACCTTC.

This chain links TRBV4-3 with TRBJ2-7, with unresolved D. V gave up 0 bases and J gave up 3 bases, with 15 bases separating them. Germline lookup yields CDR1 LGHNA and CDR2 YSLEER. The CDR3 length is 16 residues. The CDR3 DNA reads as TGCGCCAGCAGCCAAGACATAGGCAGGTCCGTCTACGAGCAGTACTTC. Translated, it gives CASSQDIGRSVYEQYF.

This sequence joins TRBV7-2 and TRBJ2-7; D may match TRBD1 or TRBD2 (5 bases each). Germline CDR1 SGHTA, CDR2 FQGNSA. Between the trimmed V and J ends, which lost 6 bases and 1 base, there was a span of 13 bases. CDR3 size: 14 residues. CDR3 coding DNA: TGTGCCAGCAGGTCCCCGGGACGGTCCTACGAGCAGTACTTC. This sequence encodes CASRSPGRSYEQYF.

V is TRBV7-9 and J is TRBJ1-6; 7 positions match TRBD1. The CDR3 consists of 14 residues. Germline V CDR1 and CDR2: SEHNR, FQNEAQ (reference sequence). The junction had 2 bases not matched to a gene; V was cut back by 5 bases and J by 4 bases. The CDR3 loop reads CASSAGQYNSPLHF. The CDR3 nucleotides read TGTGCCAGCAGCGCGGGACAGTATAATTCACCCCTCCACTTT.

Remarks on this clone: Other DNA variants within this sample encode the same CDR3. The chain couples TRBV5-1 to TRBJ1-5; 7 nucleotides match TRBD1. Losses at the gene ends were 4 bases for V and 0 bases for J; bases not matched to a gene: 4. The CDR3 runs 15 residues. CDR1 and CDR2 from the germline V gene are SGHRS and YFSETQ. The CDR3 DNA is TGCGCCAGCAGCCTAACAGGGGATAGCAATCAGCCCCAGCATTTT. Encoded protein: CASSLTGDSNQPQHF.

The rearrangement uses TRBV6-5 and TRBJ2-7, with 9 nucleotides matching TRBD1. Germline loops: CDR1 MNHEY, CDR2 SVGAGI. After removal of 6 bases from V and 4 bases from J, the junction contained 10 bases not matched to a gene. The CDR3 runs 15 residues. This CDR3 reads CASSKRQGGGYEQYF. CDR3 coding DNA: TGTGCCAGCAGCAAAAGACAGGGGGGAGGTTACGAGCAGTACTTC.

The chain employs TRBV20-1 and TRBJ2-3, with D hard to call. The CDR3 spans 11 residues. CDR1 DFQATT and CDR2 SNEGSKA come from the germline V gene (reference sequence). Between the trimmed V and J ends, which lost 5 bases and 2 bases, there was a span of 5 bases. CDR3 residues: CSAVLTDTQYF. As DNA, the CDR3 is TGCAGTGCTGTCCTCACAGATACGCAGTATTTT.

The genes are TRBV2 and TRBJ2-7, with a tentative D call TRBD2 (6 bases). V lost 6 bases to trimming and J lost 0 bases, with 18 bases between them. The CDR3 extends over 16 amino acids. Germline assignment: CDR1 SNHLY and CDR2 FYNNEI. As DNA, the CDR3 is TGTGCCAGCAGCCCGGAGGGGTCTCGAAGCTCCTACGAGCAGTACTTC. The encoded protein is CASSPEGSRSSYEQYF.

The gene calls are TRBV7-2 and TRBJ1-5; D not certain. Trimming stripped 1 base from V and 4 bases from J, with 11 bases between. This CDR3 spans 15 amino acids. In germline, CDR1 is SGHTA, CDR2 FQGNSA. In nucleotides, the CDR3 is TGTGCCAGCAGCTTAGACCCAGGAGGAAATCAGCCCCAGCATTTT. Residues: CASSLDPGGNQPQHF.

With regard to this clone: The sample carries other DNA sequences with the same CDR3. V usage is TRBV27 and J usage is TRBJ1-2; D not certain. With 2 bases removed from V and 8 bases from J, the gap between germline ends came to 12 bases. Germline V CDR1 and CDR2: MNHEY, SMNVEV (reference sequence). The CDR3 has 13 residues. The CDR3 region has the DNA TGTGCCAGCAGTTTACGGGGAGGAGGCGGCTACACCTTC. Its protein is CASSLRGGGGYTF.

The V and J genes are TRBV5-1 and TRBJ2-7; maybe TRBD2 (6 bases). Trimming took off 5 bases at V and 3 bases at J, with 18 bases between the two ends. The germline V gene encodes CDR1 SGHRS and CDR2 YFSETQ. The CDR3 is 15 residues long. The CDR3 bases are TGCGCCAGCAGACTTGGGAATGGAGGGTTCTACGAGCAGTACTTC. Translated, it gives CASRLGNGGFYEQYF.

The V call is TRBV18, the J call TRBJ1-3, with 12 bases matching TRBD1. CDR3 length: 17 amino acids. Looked up from germline, CDR1 is KGHSH and CDR2 is LQKENI. The V and J ends lost 1 base and 2 bases, in that order; junction bases with no gene match: 3. CDR3 sequence (DNA): TGTGCCAGCTCACCACTGGGGACAGGGGGCCCTGGAAACACCATATATTTT. Translating gives CASSPLGTGGPGNTIYF.

The chain has TRBV4-2 and TRBJ2-5; D may be TRBD1 (6 bases). Germline-derived CDR1 and CDR2 are LGHNA and YNFKEQ. Trimming stripped 0 bases from V and 5 bases from J, with 7 bases between. CDR3 size: 13 residues. The CDR3 sequence is CASSQDDRETQYF. The CDR3 DNA sequence: TGTGCCAGCAGCCAAGATGACAGGGAGACCCAGTACTTC.

The chain uses TRBV11-2 and TRBJ1-5; TRBD1 matches at 8 bases. The CDR3 length is 15 residues. CDR1 is SGHAT, CDR2 FQNNGV, per germline. V shed 0 bases, J shed 6 bases, and the junction held 4 bases outside the gene matches. The DNA for the CDR3 is TGTGCCAGCAGCTTAGACAGGGGGCAGGTTCAGCCCCAGCATTTT. Protein product: CASSLDRGQVQPQHF.

The rearrangement joins TRBV6-6 to TRBJ2-1; D uncertain. Per the germline V gene, CDR1 is MNHNY and CDR2 is SVGAGI (reference sequence). The CDR3 has 14 residues. V was clipped by 7 bases and J by 0 bases, with 10 bases between them. The CDR3 is CASTTSFSYNEQFF. The DNA for the CDR3 is TGTGCCAGCACTACTTCCTTCTCCTACAATGAGCAGTTCTTC.

This clone was detected once. V and J are TRBV6-4 and TRBJ1-1; tentative D call: TRBD1 (6 bases). The ends were cut back, 6 bases at V and 8 bases at J, with 10 bases in the middle. Germline CDR1 reads MRHNA; CDR2 reads SNTAGT. The CDR3 runs to 11 residues. CDR3 nucleotide sequence: TGTGCCAGCAGCGACGGGGGCGAAGCTTTCTTT. This codes for CASSDGGEAFF.

The V gene is TRBV19, the J gene TRBJ2-2; 14 nucleotides line up with TRBD2. The length of the CDR3 is 16 residues. J gave up 4 bases and V 5 bases, and 3 bases lay outside the gene matches. Germline V gene sequence: CDR1 LNHDA, CDR2 SQIVND (reference sequence). CDR3 amino acids: CASSGTSGRVTGELFF. The CDR3 nucleotides are TGTGCCAGTAGTGGGACTAGCGGGAGAGTCACCGGGGAGCTGTTTTTT. Full variable domain (rest looked up from reference TRBV19 and TRBJ2-2): DGGITQSPKYLFRKEGQNVTLSCEQNLNHDAMYWYRQDPGQGLRLIYYSQIVNDFQKGDIAEGYSVSREKKESFPLTVTSAQKNPTAFYLCASSGTSGRVTGELFFGEGSRLTVL.

This clone was counted only a few times. This sample includes further DNA sequences coding for the same CDR3. This chain connects TRBV5-1 to TRBJ2-5, with no clear D. CDR3 length: 11 amino acids. The V gene lost 0 bases and the J gene lost 7 bases, with 4 bases spanning the gap. Germline V CDR1 and CDR2: SGHRS, YFSETQ. CDR3 sequence (DNA): TGCGCCAGCAGCTTGGGGGGGACCCAGTACTTC. Its translation: CASSLGGTQYF.

The rearrangement uses TRBV7-9 and TRBJ1-2; no clear D. V dropped 3 bases and J dropped 7 bases, with 12 bases sitting between them. The CDR3 runs 13 residues. Germline CDR1 is SEHNR and CDR2 is FQNEAQ (reference sequence). CDR3 loop: CASSFSKAAGYTF. The CDR3 DNA is TGTGCCAGCAGCTTTTCTAAGGCCGCTGGCTACACCTTC. The entire variable domain, with the rest obtained from reference TRBV7-9 and TRBJ1-2, is as follows: DTGVSQNPRHKITKRGQNVTFRCDPISEHNRLYWYRQTLGQGPEFLTYFQNEAQLEKSRLLSDRFSAERPKGSFSTLEIQRTEQGDSAMYLCASSFSKAAGYTFGSGTRLTVV.

This chain uses TRBV7-2 with TRBJ2-5, with a possible D match to TRBD1 (5 bases). This CDR3 is built from 15 residues. Germline CDR1 is SGHTA and CDR2 is FQGNSA. V shed 5 bases and J shed 5 bases, with 18 bases lying between them. The CDR3 here is CASSRGKGIRETQYF. CDR3 in DNA: TGTGCCAGCAGCCGCGGTAAGGGGATTCGGGAGACCCAGTACTTC.

The chain links TRBV5-1 to TRBJ2-1; the D is unclear. Germline loops: CDR1 SGHRS, CDR2 YFSETQ. V lost 0 bases and J lost 3, with 7 bases in between. The CDR3 loop spans 14 amino acids. CDR3 in DNA: TGCGCCAGCAGCTTGGCCGACTTCTACAATGAGCAGTTCTTC. As protein: CASSLADFYNEQFF. Looking up the rest from reference TRBV5-1 and TRBJ2-1 gives the full variable domain: KAGVTQTPRYLIKTRGQQVTLSCSPISGHRSVSWYQQTPGQGLQFLFEYFSETQRNKGNFPGRFSGRQFSNSRSEMNVSTLELGDSALYLCASSLADFYNEQFFGPGTRLTVL.

A word on this clone: The sample holds other DNA sequences that translate to the same CDR3. The genes are TRBV5-1 and TRBJ1-1; possible D gene TRBD1, 5 bases. V lost 4 bases, J lost 1 base, and 8 bases lay in between. The CDR3 contains 13 residues. Germline V gene lookup returns CDR1 SGHRS and CDR2 YFSETQ. The CDR3 nucleotides are TGCGCCAGCAGCCTCGACAGGAACACTGAAGCTTTCTTT. Protein: CASSLDRNTEAFF.